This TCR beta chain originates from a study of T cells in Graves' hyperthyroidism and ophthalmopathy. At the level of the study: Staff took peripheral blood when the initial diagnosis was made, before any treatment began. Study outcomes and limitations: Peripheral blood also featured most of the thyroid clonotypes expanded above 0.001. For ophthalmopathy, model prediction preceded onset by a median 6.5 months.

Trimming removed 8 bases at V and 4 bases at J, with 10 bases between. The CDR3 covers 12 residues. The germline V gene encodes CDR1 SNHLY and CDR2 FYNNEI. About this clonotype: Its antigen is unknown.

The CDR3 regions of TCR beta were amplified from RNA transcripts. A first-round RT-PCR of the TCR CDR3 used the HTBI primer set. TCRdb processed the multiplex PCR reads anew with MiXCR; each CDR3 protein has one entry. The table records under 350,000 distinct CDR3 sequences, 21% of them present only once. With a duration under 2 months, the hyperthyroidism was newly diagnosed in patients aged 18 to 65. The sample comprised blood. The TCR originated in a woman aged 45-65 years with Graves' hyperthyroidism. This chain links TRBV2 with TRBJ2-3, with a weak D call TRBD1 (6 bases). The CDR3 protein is CASGRGSDTQYF. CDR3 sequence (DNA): TGTGCCAGCGGCAGGGGATCAGATACGCAGTATTTT.